The rows below give T cell receptor beta chains drawn from one sample of a study of T cells in Graves' hyperthyroidism and ophthalmopathy. MiXCR, applied by TCRdb to the multiplex PCR reads, yields one record per CDR3 protein. This sample yields about 700,000 distinct CDR3 sequences, of which roughly 15% are seen a single time; 10% belongs to the top ten. Input material: blood. The source of these receptors is a woman younger than 30 with Graves' hyperthyroidism. Both conserved end residues are part of each CDR3. A D gene is named only where the DNA matches it firmly. The size field is filled for only some rows; it gives once, few, many or a size class.

many	TRBD1	TRBV28	TRBJ2-5	TGTGCCAGCAGTTCCGGACAGGGCGCCCAAGAGACCCAGTACTTC	CASSSGQGAQETQYF
few	TRBD2	TRBV9	TRBJ2-1	TGTGCCAGCGGGGGTAGGCGGGAGTCCTACAATGAGCAGTTCTTC	CASGGRRESYNEQFF
few	TRBD1	TRBV29-1	TRBJ1-1	TGCAGCGGGGGGACAGGGAAGAACACTGAAGCTTTCTTT	CSGGTGKNTEAFF
many	TRBD2	TRBV27	TRBJ2-2	TGTGCCAGCGGGACTAGCGGGCTAATGGAGGGCACCGGGGAGCTGTTTTTT	CASGTSGLMEGTGELFF
many	TRBD1	TRBV11-3	TRBJ2-1	TGTGCCAGCAGCGGCCGTTGGGACAGGGACCACAATGAGCAGTTCTTC	CASSGRWDRDHNEQFF
many	TRBD2	TRBV30	TRBJ2-7	TGTGCCTGGAAGGCCCCGGGGAGGGACGAGCAGTACTTC	CAWKAPGRDEQYF
-	-	TRBV28	TRBJ1-2	TGTGCCAGCAGCCTAAATGGACTCGATGGCTACACCTTC	CASSLNGLDGYTF
many	TRBD1	TRBV4-1	TRBJ1-2	TGCGCCAGCAGCCATCCCCCGGGACAGAAGAACTATGGCTACACCTTC	CASSHPPGQKNYGYTF
many	-	TRBV27	TRBJ1-5	TGTGCCAGCAGTTTATCGTCCTCGAGCAATCAGCCCCAGCATTTT	CASSLSSSSNQPQHF
few	-	TRBV20-1	TRBJ2-7	TGCAGTGCCCTAGTTGGCTACGAGCAGTACTTC	CSALVGYEQYF
few	TRBD1	TRBV30	TRBJ2-3	TGTGCCACGAACCGGGGACAGGGGACAGATACGCAGTATTTT	CATNRGQGTDTQYF
many	TRBD2	TRBV10-3	TRBJ2-7	TGTGCCATCAGTGATGGTGGCTGGGGGGGAGACGAGCAGTACTTC	CAISDGGWGGDEQYF
few	-	TRBV24-1	TRBJ2-1	TGTGCCACCAGGAAAGGCGATGAGCAGTTCTTC	CATRKGDEQFF
-	-	TRBV2	TRBJ2-2	TGTGCCAGCAGTGATTGGAGGGAGCTGTTTTTT	CASSDWRELFF
many	TRBD1	TRBV27	TRBJ1-2	TGTGCCAGCAGTTTAAGCCCTCAGGGGGCGCAAGGCTACACCTTC	CASSLSPQGAQGYTF
many	-	TRBV7-9	TRBJ2-1	TGTGCCAGCAGCTTCGTAGGAAATGAGCAGTTCTTC	CASSFVGNEQFF
-	TRBD1	TRBV28	TRBJ2-1	TGTGCCAGCAGTTTATTTTGGGACAGGCGGAGCTACAATGAGCAGTTCTTC	CASSLFWDRRSYNEQFF
-	TRBD2	TRBV7-9	TRBJ2-4	TGTGCCAGCAGCCCAGGGACTAGCGGGAGCCTTTATAAAAACATTCAGTACTTC	CASSPGTSGSLYKNIQYF
many	-	TRBV7-9	TRBJ1-2	TGTGCCAGCAGCTTAACGAGCGGGTCCTATGGCTACACCTTC	CASSLTSGSYGYTF
many	-	TRBV20-1	TRBJ2-7	TGCAGTGCTAGAGTCGGAGAAAGAGGACTCGAGCAGTACTTC	CSARVGERGLEQYF
-	-	TRBV6-1	TRBJ2-7	TGTGCCAGCAGCCCCGACTCGGACGAGCAGTACTTC	CASSPDSDEQYF
-	TRBD1	TRBV6-1	TRBJ2-2	TGTGCCAGCAGTGTTTGGACAGGGGCGAACACCGGGGAGCCGTTTTTT	CASSVWTGANTGEPFF
many	-	TRBV30	TRBJ1-3	TGTGCCTGGAGGGGGTGGGGGAATATCGGTAACACCATATATTTT	CAWRGWGNIGNTIYF
few	-	TRBV5-4	TRBJ2-1	TGTGCCAGCAGCTGGGGGCAGGGAGCCGGGGAGCAGTTCTTC	CASSWGQGAGEQFF
many	TRBD2	TRBV7-2	TRBJ2-1	TGTGCCAGCAGCTTAGGGACGACTAGCGGGAGTTACAATGAGCAGTTCTTC	CASSLGTTSGSYNEQFF
-	-	TRBV6-5	TRBJ2-7	TGTGCCAGCAGTTACCCCGGAGGTCGCTCCTACGAGCAGTACTTC	CASSYPGGRSYEQYF